This is a list of T cell receptor beta chains from one sample in a study of a mutant IDH1 vaccine in newly diagnosed glioma. No antigen has been identified for these receptors. Repertoires were generated with immunoSEQ multiplex PCR, while TCRdb's copy carries only in-frame clones and drops some. The repertoire has under 40,000 clones, 70% to 85% of them found once; the top ten carry less than 20%. The material sequenced was PBMCs, taken from a glioma patient whose treatment included an IDH1 peptide vaccine. The receptors were gathered from a man aged 25-45 years with glioma. The conserved cysteine and the conserved F or W are not part of the CDR3 here. The size field is filled for only some rows; it gives once, few, many or a size class.

cdr3_aa clone_size j_call v_call
SVDGRQGRTDTQY NA TRBJ2-3 TRBV29-1
ASSPLRGQRQ NA TRBJ1-2 TRBV18
AWSVPLRREWTYNEQF once TRBJ2-1 TRBV30
ASSPSPEGSYEQY few TRBJ2-7 TRBV4-2
ASSPVDGKSSGANVLT NA TRBJ2-6 TRBV5-1
ASSLAGRYEQY NA TRBJ2-7 TRBV7-9
ASSLTIGLQETQY NA TRBJ2-5 TRBV27
SVAGNHT NA TRBJ1-2 TRBV29-1
ASTLAGDEAF NA TRBJ1-1 TRBV5-1
ASSLPGPKETQY medium-sized TRBJ2-5 TRBV4-1
ATNQARETQY NA TRBJ2-5 TRBV15
ASSEVRTPRWTEAF NA TRBJ1-1 TRBV6-1
ASSLGHRYTNYEQY NA TRBJ2-7 TRBV11-2
ASSSLTAYNEQF once TRBJ2-1 TRBV27
SDGGGRATEAF NA TRBJ1-1 TRBV29-1
ASSLQGAHYSEAF NA TRBJ1-1 TRBV5-5
ASSALVGEQY once TRBJ2-7 TRBV11-3
ASSLAFGTGSNF few TRBJ1-1 TRBV5-1
ASSTLAGLTDTQY NA TRBJ2-3 TRBV5-1
ASKGLANSYQETQY once TRBJ2-5 TRBV19
ASSPRDREVGYGYT NA TRBJ1-2 TRBV5-1
ASSRAAYRPPYNEQF NA TRBJ2-1 TRBV10-2
SVRQGATEAF NA TRBJ1-1 TRBV29-1
ASSALAGGPYEQY NA TRBJ2-7 TRBV27
ASSVVPTGFDTEAF NA TRBJ1-1 TRBV9
ASSSTLRAREDGYT NA TRBJ1-2 TRBV5-1
TSSQDSGLAGENEQF NA TRBJ2-1 TRBV1
ASSSYTASKDGYT NA TRBJ1-2 TRBV27
ASSLSTGFGGYT NA TRBJ1-2 TRBV27
ASSSRGYEQY NA TRBJ2-7 TRBV5-6
ASSSGGFGNQPQH NA TRBJ1-5 TRBV7-9
ASSPLWSEQF NA TRBJ2-1 TRBV19
ASSQDLERYEQY NA TRBJ2-7 TRBV4-2
ASSRQGFEGELF NA TRBJ2-2 TRBV27
ASSLAETQY NA TRBJ2-5 TRBV5-1
ASSWDDSYSGANVLT NA TRBJ2-6 TRBV5-1
ASSKWDRRPPNSGNTIY NA TRBJ1-3 TRBV21-1
ASSSGTSGRNTQY NA TRBJ2-3 TRBV5-6
ASSRASAEAF few TRBJ1-1 TRBV18
ASSFRDRLQETQY NA TRBJ2-5 TRBV7-9
SVAKFNMNTEAF NA TRBJ1-1 TRBV29-1
ASSQGQIGYEQY NA TRBJ2-7 TRBV4-1
ASSIAGRVGEGYT NA TRBJ1-2 TRBV19
ASSLSGSQETQY NA TRBJ2-5 TRBV7-2
ASSLTVNTEAF few TRBJ1-1 TRBV14
ASSEAANTEAF few TRBJ1-1 TRBV2
ASSLGWDGHSYEQY NA TRBJ2-7 TRBV7-9
ASSQDRGALNTEAF few TRBJ1-1 TRBV4-1
SVAGLPPAYEQY once TRBJ2-7 TRBV29-1
ASRDRAERGRSGELF NA TRBJ2-2 TRBV5-1
ASSFPRGTGSYEQY NA TRBJ2-7 TRBV27
ASSLREIEGYT NA TRBJ1-2 TRBV5-1
ASSLELTDTQY NA TRBJ2-3 TRBV9
ASSLGYEQY NA TRBJ2-7 TRBV13
ASSGPGASTDTQY NA TRBJ2-3 TRBV6-1
AWRRKREQNIQY few TRBJ2-4 TRBV30
ASSLGSPYTEAF few TRBJ1-1 TRBV7-9